This TCR beta chain appears in the sequencing data of a study of OX40 agonist ivuxolimab in advanced cancers. Across the study: An agonistic human IgG2 monoclonal antibody against OX40 (CD134) was given. Partial responses were achieved by three patients, one with hepatocellular carcinoma and two with cutaneous melanoma.

Trimming removed 5 bases at V and 3 bases at J, with 7 bases between. Germline values: CDR1 MDHEN, CDR2 SYDVKM. This CDR3 contains 12 residues. The sampling schedule covered blood at baseline, cycle 4 day 1, and cycle 7 day 1. TCRdb's table, derived via immunoSEQ multiplex PCR, lists solely in-frame clones and lacks some. The sample lists 45,000 to 55,000 clones, 70% to 90% occurring once. This chain links TRBV28 with TRBJ1-2, with D possibly matching TRBD1 (5 bases). The source was CD4+ or CD8+ T cells sorted from blood, collected in a trial of the OX40 agonist ivuxolimab. The clonotype originates from an adult with an advanced solid tumor such as melanoma, head and neck, liver or kidney cancer. The CDR3 loop reads CASSQGDYGYTF. CDR3 sequence (DNA): TGTGCCAGCAGTCAGGGTGACTATGGCTACACCTTC.